This T cell receptor (beta chain) is from a study of shared clonotypes between healthy human individuals. Using around 200 ng DNA, 25,000 to 35,000 T cell genomes, the sorted-subset replicate PCRs were run. Per the original methods: Junction-only sequences without quality scores were provided by ImmunoSEQ, so filtering was different. Assay: immunoSEQ multiplex PCR; the TCRdb copy retains only in-frame clones and omits some. Clone size and V and J calls were adopted from that table, with D and trimming inferred from the DNA. In the table there are about 530,000 clones, roughly 95% of which are singletons. V shed 6 bases and J 8 bases; nucleotides not matched to a gene: 12. Germline values: CDR1 MNHNY, CDR2 SVGAGI (reference sequence). The CDR3 consists of 15 residues. Study-wide points: Unshared clonotypes carried lower generation probabilities than those common to all four donors.

Remarks on this clone: Its specificity is unknown.

Every one of the donors was a Caucasian adult that lived in Nashville, Tennessee. The clonotype originates from a woman in her thirties in good health. Specimen: naive CD4+ T cells sorted from blood. The subset denotes: CD45RA+ positively selected. The V and J genes are TRBV6-6 and TRBJ1-2, with TRBD1 matching 10 bases. CDR3 sequence: CASRTGTGVLWGYTF. In nucleotides, the CDR3 is TGTGCCAGCAGAACCGGGACAGGGGTTTTGTGGGGCTACACCTTC.